The present TCR beta chain was sequenced within a study of blood T cell repertoires in COVID-19. About the research overall: COVID-19 samples, acute and convalescent, were from the United States, Italy and Spain.

CDR3 length: 17 residues. CDR1 and CDR2 from the germline V gene are MNHEY and SVGEGT. Trimming took 4 bases from V and 4 from J; bases not matched to a gene: 9. Method: immunoSEQ multiplex PCR; TCRdb's copy keeps in-frame clones and lacks some. The sample carries just under 350,000 clones, 91% recorded once. The chain joins TRBV6-2 or TRBV6-3 to TRBJ2-3, with 12 positions matching TRBD2. The clonotype comes from a woman younger than 30 who had recovered from COVID-19. Sequencing used peripheral blood. The CDR3 DNA follows: TGTGCCAGCAGTTCACCTTCGACTAGCGGGAGTCCAGATACGCAGTATTTT. It codes for CASSSPSTSGSPDTQYF.